This is a list of T cell receptor beta chains from one sample in a study of T-cell memory formation after mild COVID-19. TCRdb used MiXCR to reprocess the 5' RACE reads, holding one entry per CDR3 protein. Of hundreds of thousands of distinct CDR3 sequences listed, about a fifth were seen once; the top ten hold approximately 8.4%. Input material: PBMCs or a T cell subset sorted from them (not recorded which). Source of these receptors: an adult woman who had mild COVID-19 (a few samples of this study predate the infection). Cell type and time point are not known. Each CDR3 is given with its conserved first and last residue. The D gene is left open where the match is weak. Size is omitted from some rows. Given values are once, few, many or a class for expanded clones.

size,V,J,D,CDR3,DNA
NA,TRBV29-1,TRBJ2-7,NA,CSVGKGRTSYEQYF,TGCAGCGTCGGTAAAGGACGGACCTCCTACGAGCAGTACTTC
few,TRBV6-5,TRBJ2-2,NA,CASSYSFLGELAGELFF,TGTGCCAGCAGTTACTCGTTTTTAGGGGAATTGGCCGGGGAGCTGTTTTTT
NA,TRBV3-1,TRBJ2-7,NA,CASSQDYPLEGALYEQYF,TGTGCCAGCAGCCAAGATTATCCTTTGGAGGGGGCGCTTTACGAGCAGTACTTC
NA,TRBV28,TRBJ1-4,NA,CASSFQGMLLNEKLFF,TGTGCCAGCAGTTTCCAGGGTATGCTCCTAAATGAAAAACTGTTTTTT
NA,TRBV7-2,TRBJ1-2,NA,CASSLSKSGYTF,TGTGCCAGCAGCCTATCTAAAAGCGGCTACACCTTC
NA,TRBV12-3/TRBV12-4,TRBJ2-5,NA,CASSFQGARGFLQETQYF,TGTGCCAGCAGTTTCCAGGGAGCCAGAGGGTTTCTCCAAGAGACCCAGTACTTC
NA,TRBV10-3,TRBJ2-7,NA,CAINPGAGKGSYEQYF,TGTGCCATCAACCCCGGGGCAGGCAAGGGCTCCTACGAGCAGTACTTC
NA,TRBV7-9,TRBJ1-6,TRBD1,CASATGQNSPLHF,TGTGCCAGCGCGACAGGGCAAAATTCACCCCTCCACTTT
NA,TRBV12-3/TRBV12-4,TRBJ2-3,TRBD2,CASSPGLGLAFADTQYF,TGTGCCAGCAGTCCCGGCCTGGGACTAGCCTTCGCAGATACGCAGTATTTT
few,TRBV5-1,TRBJ2-5,NA,CASSSGAHGGETQYF,TGCGCCAGCAGCTCAGGGGCCCACGGGGGAGAGACCCAGTACTTC
few,TRBV30,TRBJ2-1,TRBD2,CAWNPGLGSRDEQFF,TGTGCCTGGAACCCGGGACTAGGGTCAAGGGATGAGCAGTTCTTC
few,TRBV3-1,TRBJ1-1,NA,CASSQSLNTEAFF,TGTGCCAGCAGCCAGTCCCTGAACACTGAAGCTTTCTTT
few,TRBV5-1,TRBJ2-1,TRBD2,CASSPRPGLADEFYNEQFF,TGCGCCAGCAGCCCCAGGCCGGGACTAGCGGACGAATTTTACAATGAGCAGTTCTTC
many,TRBV12-3/TRBV12-4,TRBJ2-4,TRBD1,CASSSRDRGGIQYF,TGTGCCAGCAGTTCCCGGGACAGGGGGGGCATTCAGTACTTC
few,TRBV5-1,TRBJ1-1,NA,CASSFPEEGNTEAFF,TGCGCCAGCAGCTTCCCCGAAGAGGGGAACACTGAAGCTTTCTTT
few,TRBV19,TRBJ1-1,NA,CASSITGFRVNTEAFF,TGTGCCAGTAGTATAACGGGGTTCAGGGTGAACACTGAAGCTTTCTTT
NA,TRBV3-1,TRBJ1-5,NA,CASSQQNQPQHF,TGTGCCAGCAGCCAACAGAATCAGCCCCAGCATTTT
NA,TRBV7-8,TRBJ1-2,NA,CASSLAEEGGDGYTF,TGTGCCAGCAGCTTAGCTGAGGAAGGCGGCGATGGCTACACCTTC
NA,TRBV9,TRBJ2-7,NA,CASSVGSGPYEQYF,TGTGCCAGCAGCGTCGGTAGCGGCCCCTACGAGCAGTACTTC
many,TRBV30,TRBJ2-3,NA,CAWKNGGTDGDTQYF,TGTGCCTGGAAAAATGGTGGGACCGACGGAGATACGCAGTATTTT